Here is one TCR beta chain with its context. CDR3 length equals 13 residues. The sample is drawn from a study of control samples from healthy donors and cancer patients. The table came from immunoSEQ multiplex PCR; TCRdb's copy has only in-frame clones and leaves some out. The table shows 90,000 to 150,000 clones, with about 87% occurring only once. The TCR originated in a man aged 40-55 years in good health. Material: blood. The V and J genes are TRBV21-1 and TRBJ1-2. TRBV21-1 is a pseudogene segment. In nucleotides, the CDR3 is TGTGCCAGCAGCAAAAACGGGGGCCATGGCTACACCTTC. Protein: CASSKNGGHGYTF.